Listed here is a single TCR beta chain. Its antigen remains undetermined. A read error may account for a junction end that differs from germline. The data stem from a study of T cell responses to AZD1222 COVID-19 vaccine (dated by TCRdb to 2020 to 2023). Regarding the study in general: A total of under 250 trial participants underwent TCR sequencing, of whom about 210 had received two doses of AZD1222 and some 25 had received two doses of the MenACWY control vaccine. Trial participants were enrolled by age into subgroups of 18-55, 56-69 and 70-plus years, and 148, 28 and 57 TCR-sequenced participants, respectively, were included in these subgroups.

The CDR3 regions of human TCRbeta chains were subjected to immunosequencing. Per the authors' processing: TCRs in the repertoires were matched against a reference library of SARS-CoV-2-specific TCRs that had been generated with the MIRA antigen-specificity platform. Breadth was defined as the fraction of unique TCRs that were SARS-CoV-2-associated. Depth was defined as the fraction of total T cells that were SARS-CoV-2-associated. Each spike-specific TCR was assigned to its reactive spike region and to a CD4 or CD8 class using the MIRA data. Log10-transformed breadth and depth values were compared by one-way ANOVA with Sidak's multiple comparisons tests. The table was pulled from immuneACCESS by TCRdb, which kept in-frame rearrangements only. Such tables lose some clones; where checked, under half of the loss comes from unresolved V genes, and the rest has no known cause. That table supplies the V and J calls and clone size; D and trimming were determined from the DNA. This sample holds 130,000 or so clones; about 89% were observed only once. The ten largest clonotypes hold around a tenth of the sample.

The sample's time point label, decoded: about 28 days (+/-7) after the second vaccine dose. Because spike-specific TCR depth and breadth did not differ between the two schedules, AZD1222 recipients who got a second dose at roughly 4 weeks were pooled with those who got a second dose at roughly 12 weeks. Vaccinee samples came from UK trials COV001 and COV002, including a single-blind randomized controlled phase 2/3 trial of AZD1222 (ChAdOx1 nCoV-19) in healthy adults. For TCRbeta chain sequencing, PBMC samples from trial participants were taken at day 0 and at day 28 after the second dose. According to the germline V gene (reference sequence), CDR1 reads LNHDA and CDR2 reads SQIVND. The CDR3, cysteine through phenylalanine, is 13 amino acids long. The DNA shown is the 39-base CDR3, in frame from base 1. Overall study outcomes, separate from this receptor: Because no day 14 peak-response samples were available, the repertoires could be characterized only after the peak T cell response. CD4 TCRs associated with the vaccine covered the entire spike protein, and the dominant responses were in regions 160-218 and 743-854. Participants were mostly white British, with more females than males. The authors suggested clonal diversity may have been underestimated. The 56-69-year group was small, and its depth increase did not reach significance, likely because of low power. After two AZD1222 doses, both the breadth and the depth of spike-specific TCRs were significantly higher than at day 0 and than in MenACWY recipients. Conclusions about previously exposed vaccinees are limited, since just a handful of AZD1222 recipients were seropositive for SARS-CoV-2 at baseline. Nearly half of unique spike-specific TCRs reportedly recognized epitopes outside regions mutated in the B.1.351 and B.1.1.7 variants.

The receptor comes from an adult who received the AZD1222 COVID-19 vaccine. The V gene is TRBV19 and the J gene is TRBJ2-5; the D gene could be TRBD1 or TRBD2, each one agreeing over 5 bases. This specimen was peripheral blood, taken 28 days after the second AZD1222 dose. The nucleotides read TGTGCCAGTAGTAACCGGGACCAGGAGACCCAGTACTTC. The encoded protein is CASSNRDQETQYF.